The next 25 T cell receptor beta chains were all read from a single sample in a study of siplizumab effects on memory and regulatory T cells. Data came from immunoSEQ multiplex PCR; TCRdb stores just in-frame clones and leaves some out. The table has approximately 70,000 clones, less than 95% seen once. Sequencing input: CD8+ T cells sorted from blood. The source of these receptors is a human donor in good health.

In DNA form, the CDR3 reads TGTGCCTGGAGACAACTACGAGACTCTGGAAACACCATATATTTT. Translating it yields CAWRQLRDSGNTIYF. The chain combines TRBV30 with TRBJ1-3; D is unresolved. V lost 3 bases and J lost 0, with 12 bases in between. CDR3 length equals 15 residues. Germline V lookup: CDR1 GTSNPN, CDR2 SVGIG (reference sequence). Together with reference TRBV30 and TRBJ1-3, the CDR3 gives the full variable domain: SQTIHQWPATLVQPVGSPLSLECTVEGTSNPNLYWYRQAAGRGLQLLFYSVGIGQISSEVPQNLSASRPQDRQFILSSKKLLLSDSGFYLCAWRQLRDSGNTIYFGEGSWLTVV.

The chain carries TRBV7-7 and TRBJ2-3; no definite D call. Germline lookup yields CDR1 SSHAT and CDR2 FNYEAQ (reference sequence). The V end was cut by 2 bases, the J end by 6 bases, with 9 bases between. This CDR3 has 13 residues. CDR3 in amino acids: CASSLSSFDTQYF. CDR3 in DNA: TGTGCCAGCAGCTTAAGTTCTTTCGATACGCAGTATTTT.

The chain is built from TRBV2 and TRBJ1-3; no clear D gene. CDR1 and CDR2 (germline): SNHLY, FYNNEI. The CDR3 has 16 amino acids. Trimming took 6 bases from V and 0 from J, leaving 15 bases between them. CDR3 DNA: TGTGCCAGCAGGGGAGACAACCCGGCCTCTGGAAACACCATATATTTT. It codes for CASRGDNPASGNTIYF.

V is TRBV11-3 and J is TRBJ2-7; D might be TRBD2 (5 bases). CDR1 is SGHNT, CDR2 YENEEA, per germline. V lost 1 base, J lost 3 bases, and 13 bases lay in between. The CDR3 is 15 residues long. Here the CDR3 DNA reads TGTGCCAGCAGCTTAGCGGGCGGGCCATACTACGAGCAGTACTTC. As protein: CASSLAGGPYYEQYF.

Regarding this clone: The junction does not match germline at one end; this may be a read error. The V call is TRBV7-7, the J call TRBJ2-7, with TRBD2 matching 9 bases. The germline CDR1 and CDR2 sequences are SSHAT and FNYEAQ (reference sequence). The CDR3 length is 15 residues. The CDR3 region has the DNA TGTGCCAGCAGCCCATTTAGCGGGGGCTCCTTCGAGCAGTACTTC. Translation: CASSPFSGGSFEQYF.

This clone was counted a single time. This chain links TRBV5-1 with TRBJ2-5, with D unclear. Trimming pared 1 base from V and 5 bases from J, leaving 9 bases between. The germline V gene encodes CDR1 SGHRS and CDR2 YFSETQ. This CDR3 comprises 13 residues. CDR3 loop: CASSLSQEETQYF. CDR3 DNA: TGCGCCAGCAGCTTGAGCCAGGAGGAGACCCAGTACTTC.

The genes are TRBV30 and TRBJ1-5; 7 nucleotides match TRBD1. Unmatched junction bases numbered 6, after V lost 6 bases and J lost 7 bases. CDR3 length equals 12 residues. Germline CDR1 is GTSNPN and CDR2 is SVGIG (reference sequence). In DNA form, the CDR3 reads TGTGCCTGCCAACAGGGGAACCAGCCCCAGCATTTT. Protein sequence: CACQQGNQPQHF.

The chain couples TRBV27 to TRBJ1-5, with TRBD1 matching 7 bases. There are 14 residues in the CDR3. Germline CDR1 and CDR2: MNHEY and SMNVEV (reference sequence). Losses at the gene ends were 8 bases for V and 2 bases for J; bases not matched to a gene: 6. CDR3 in DNA: TGTGCCAGCCAGACAGGGTGGGGCAATCAGCCCCAGCATTTT. Translation: CASQTGWGNQPQHF.

The DNA of the CDR3 is TGTGCCAGCAGCTCGTACGCCGCCTACGAGCAGTACTTC. This translates into CASSSYAAYEQYF. The chain links TRBV7-9 to TRBJ2-7; no reliable D call. V lost 4 bases to trimming and J lost 2 bases, with 9 bases between them. The CDR3 runs to 13 residues. Germline CDR1 reads SEHNR; CDR2 reads FQNEAQ (reference sequence).

This chain links TRBV10-2 with TRBJ2-5, with 12 bases aligning to TRBD2. Germline CDR1 WSHSY, CDR2 SAAADI. Trimming cost V 6 bases and J 1 base; bases outside gene matches: 6. The CDR3 spans 16 residues. In DNA, the CDR3 is TGCGCCAGCAGCTCGGCTAGCGGGAGGGTCCAAGAGACCCAGTACTTC. It translates to CASSSASGRVQETQYF.

This clone came up once. This chain links TRBV5-4 with TRBJ1-1, with D hard to call. With 4 bases removed from V and 1 base from J, the gap between germline ends came to 14 bases. In germline, CDR1 is SGHNT, CDR2 YYREEE (reference sequence). CDR3 length: 15 amino acids. CDR3 in DNA: TGTGCCAGCAGCCCCTGGGTCGAAAGGAACACTGAAGCTTTCTTT. The encoded protein is CASSPWVERNTEAFF.

This rearrangement joins TRBV6-5 to TRBJ2-7, with 11 bases that match TRBD1. This CDR3 has 16 residues. Germline values: CDR1 MNHEY, CDR2 SVGAGI. Trimming cost V 2 bases and J 1 base; bases outside gene matches: 4. The CDR3 region has the DNA TGTGCCAGCAGTTACCCCGGGACAGGGGGTTCCTACGAGCAGTACTTC. As protein: CASSYPGTGGSYEQYF.

V is TRBV27 and J is TRBJ2-1, with 7 positions matching TRBD1. CDR3 size: 15 residues. V lost 8 bases, J lost 4 bases, and 11 bases stayed unmatched. Germline-derived CDR1 and CDR2 are MNHEY and SMNVEV (reference sequence). CDR3 DNA: TGTGCCAGCGCGACAGGGACAAAAGGTTACAATGAGCAGTTCTTC. Its translation: CASATGTKGYNEQFF.

The rearrangement uses TRBV10-3 and TRBJ1-3, with 10 bases identical to TRBD1. The CDR3 is made up of 18 amino acids. CDR1 is ENHRY, CDR2 SYGVKD, per germline. Trimming at V came to 5 bases and at J to 0 bases, leaving 10 bases not matched to a gene. As DNA, the CDR3 is TGTGCCATCAGTTCGACAGGGGGCGAGCCCCGCTCTGGAAACACCATATATTTT. It translates to CAISSTGGEPRSGNTIYF.

In its sample, this clone was seen a few times. The V and J genes are TRBV7-9 and TRBJ1-2, with 8 bases that match TRBD1. Germline assignment: CDR1 SEHNR and CDR2 FQNEAQ (reference sequence). This CDR3 has 13 amino acids. The V segment lost 3 bases and the J segment 6 bases; nucleotides outside the gene matches: 3. The CDR3 sequence: CASSLGQVHGYTF. CDR3 nucleotides: TGTGCCAGCAGCTTGGGACAGGTCCATGGCTACACCTTC.

J is TRBJ2-7 and V is TRBV6-5, with 12 nucleotides matching TRBD2. CDR3 length equals 16 residues. The J segment lost 4 bases and the V segment lost 4 bases, leaving 8 bases of the junction unmatched. Germline assignment: CDR1 MNHEY and CDR2 SVGAGI. CDR3 coding DNA: TGTGCCAGCAGTTGGGGCCTAGCGGGGGGGATGTACGAGCAGTACTTC. Amino acid sequence: CASSWGLAGGMYEQYF.

The chain employs TRBV27 and TRBJ2-3; no clear D gene. The CDR3 spans 11 residues. The germline V gene encodes CDR1 MNHEY and CDR2 SMNVEV (reference sequence). V dropped 5 bases and J dropped 3 bases, with 3 bases sitting between them. The CDR3 reads CASSQTDTQYF. The CDR3 DNA reads as TGTGCCAGCAGTCAAACAGATACGCAGTATTTT.

This rearrangement joins TRBV19 to TRBJ1-1; D gene unclear. Germline CDR1 is LNHDA and CDR2 is SQIVND (reference sequence). Deletions cut 5 bases from V and 0 bases from J, with 7 bases between. The CDR3 spans 13 residues. CDR3 nucleotide sequence: TGTGCCAGTAGTGAGGGCATGAACACTGAAGCTTTCTTT. Translation: CASSEGMNTEAFF.

CDR3 region: CATTLSAHNEQFF. The CDR3 region has the DNA TGTGCCACCACGCTTAGCGCTCACAATGAGCAGTTCTTC. The chain uses TRBV19 and TRBJ2-1, with D perhaps matching TRBD2 (5 bases). V gave up 10 bases and J gave up 5 bases, with 15 bases separating them. Per the germline V gene, CDR1 is LNHDA and CDR2 is SQIVND (reference sequence). The CDR3 has 13 amino acids.

V and J are TRBV5-1 and TRBJ1-5; possibly TRBD1 for D (6 bases). The CDR3 has 21 amino acids. Trimming pared 1 base from V and 0 bases from J, leaving 26 bases between. The germline V gene encodes CDR1 SGHRS and CDR2 YFSETQ. The CDR3 region has the DNA TGCGCCAGCAGCTTGCGCCCCGTATACAGGGAAGGGAGCATTAGCAATCAGCCCCAGCATTTT. It codes for CASSLRPVYREGSISNQPQHF.

V gene TRBV19 combines with J gene TRBJ2-5, with a weak D call TRBD2 (7 bases). CDR1 LNHDA and CDR2 SQIVND come from the germline V gene (reference sequence). The CDR3 runs to 14 residues. Trimming shortened V by 1 base and J by 4 bases, and 10 bases separated the two germline ends. The CDR3 DNA sequence: TGTGCCAGTAGTATAGGGGGGGGCGCAGAGACCCAGTACTTC. Translating it yields CASSIGGGAETQYF.

This chain joins TRBV11-2 and TRBJ2-7, with TRBD2 matching over 10 bases. CDR1 and CDR2 (germline): SGHAT, FQNNGV. The CDR3 consists of 18 residues. Unmatched junction bases numbered 13, after V lost 1 base and J lost 4 bases. As DNA, the CDR3 is TGTGCCAGCAGCTTAGTCGGGGGGGTCTGGACTAGCGGTTACGAGCAGTACTTC. Its protein is CASSLVGGVWTSGYEQYF.

This chain uses TRBV5-1 with TRBJ2-1; D ambiguous. The CDR3 loop spans 13 amino acids. Trimming left V 1 base short and J 2 bases short, with 4 bases between. Germline CDR1 is SGHRS and CDR2 is YFSETQ. CDR3 nucleotide sequence: TGCGCCAGCAGCTTGATTGCCTACAATGAGCAGTTCTTC. It is translated as CASSLIAYNEQFF.

The chain carries TRBV2 and TRBJ1-2; D is undetermined. Trimming left V 3 bases short and J 0 bases short, with 29 bases between. Germline V gene data show CDR1 as SNHLY and CDR2 as FYNNEI. This CDR3 has 21 amino acids. CDR3 sequence reads: CASSDWGERLVLIPTNYGYTF. The CDR3 region has the DNA TGTGCCAGCAGTGATTGGGGAGAAAGGCTTGTGTTGATCCCGACTAACTATGGCTACACCTTC.

In its sample, this clone was seen a few times. This chain uses TRBV2 with TRBJ1-5, with a weak D call TRBD1 (5 bases). From germline, CDR1 is SNHLY and CDR2 FYNNEI. Trimming removed 8 bases at V and 1 base at J, with 21 bases between. This CDR3 comprises 17 residues. This CDR3 is CASGGTPWDGSNQPQHF. Here the CDR3 DNA reads TGTGCCAGCGGCGGGACTCCCTGGGATGGGAGCAATCAGCCCCAGCATTTT.